This T cell receptor (beta chain) was documented in a study of CD8+ T cells in alopecia areata. Study background: Patients took tofacitinib for 6 to 18 months, followed by 6 drug-free months.

Treatment of the sample: oral pan-JAK inhibitor, 5-10 mg twice daily. Germline values: CDR1 SGHKS, CDR2 YYEKEE (reference sequence). V was shortened by 4 bases and J by 4 bases, with 20 bases between the two germline ends. The CDR3 has 16 residues. Sequencing relied on a cDNA template that was reverse transcribed from extracted RNA. Produced via immunoSEQ multiplex PCR; TCRdb's table is partial and in-frame only. The table lists fewer than 250,000 clones, less than 45% of them singletons. Specimen: CD4+ T cells sorted from blood, collected at roughly week 38, from a patient treated with tofacitinib. The chain links TRBV5-5 to TRBJ1-1; D call uncertain. The receptor's source is a human donor with alopecia areata. In DNA form, the CDR3 reads TGTGCCAGCAGCCCTGCCTGGGCAAACTATGGCACTGAAGCTTTCTTT. Residues: CASSPAWANYGTEAFF.